This T cell receptor beta chain appears in the sequencing data of a study of blood T cells in healthy people across ages. Findings and limits, study-wide: Roughly linear age-related decline in beta diversity appeared, significant by age approximately 43. The lack of PBMC sorting stopped any conclusive naive versus antigen-experienced comparison. Whereas aged donors had fewer naive CD4+ cells, long-lived donors had more of them and higher diversity.

Details on this clonotype: The antigen remains undetermined.

V was cut by 0 bases and J by 4 bases, with 18 bases left in between. This CDR3 is built from 16 residues. Per germline, CDR1 DFQATT and CDR2 SNEGSKA (reference sequence). Primers used in a second PCR of about 7 to 12 cycles were a sample-barcoded 5' primer and a J-beta primer mix. Each cDNA molecule received a tag from a template-switch adaptor that had 12 random nucleotides. TCRdb re-called the 5' RACE reads with MiXCR, one entry per CDR3 protein. The sample contains over 1,500,000 distinct CDR3 sequences, roughly 49% of which appear only once. The sequence came from a middle-aged woman in good health. The rearrangement links TRBV20-1 to TRBJ1-1; no clear D. The sequenced sample was blood. CDR3 coding DNA: TGCAGTGCTAGAGATTCGTACGAAGGATTGGGCACTGAAGCTTTCTTT. This codes for CSARDSYEGLGTEAFF.